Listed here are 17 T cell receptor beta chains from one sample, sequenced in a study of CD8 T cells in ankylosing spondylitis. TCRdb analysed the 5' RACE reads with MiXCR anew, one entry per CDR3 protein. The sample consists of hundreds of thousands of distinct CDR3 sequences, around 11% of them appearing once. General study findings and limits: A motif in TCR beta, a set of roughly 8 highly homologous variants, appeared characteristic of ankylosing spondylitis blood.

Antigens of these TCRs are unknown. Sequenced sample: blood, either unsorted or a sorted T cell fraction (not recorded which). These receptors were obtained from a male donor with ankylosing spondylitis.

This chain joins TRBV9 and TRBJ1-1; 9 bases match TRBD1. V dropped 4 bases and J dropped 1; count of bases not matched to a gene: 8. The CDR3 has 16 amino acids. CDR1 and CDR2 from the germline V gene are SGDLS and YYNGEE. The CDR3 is CASSSHRGQGNTEAFF. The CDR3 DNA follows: TGTGCCAGCAGCTCCCATCGGGGACAGGGGAACACTGAAGCTTTCTTT.

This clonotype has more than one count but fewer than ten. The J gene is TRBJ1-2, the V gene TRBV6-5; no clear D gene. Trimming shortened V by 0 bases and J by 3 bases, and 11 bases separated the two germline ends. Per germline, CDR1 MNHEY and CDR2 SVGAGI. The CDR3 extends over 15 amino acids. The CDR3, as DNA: TGTGCCAGCAGTTACTCCAAGGTTACCTACTATGGCTACACCTTC. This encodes CASSYSKVTYYGYTF.

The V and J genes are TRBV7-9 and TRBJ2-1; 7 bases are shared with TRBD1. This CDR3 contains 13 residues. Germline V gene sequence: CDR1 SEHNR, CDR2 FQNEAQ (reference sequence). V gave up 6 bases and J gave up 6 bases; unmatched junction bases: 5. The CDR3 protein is CASSIQGINEQFF. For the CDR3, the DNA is TGTGCCAGCAGTATACAGGGGATCAATGAGCAGTTCTTC.

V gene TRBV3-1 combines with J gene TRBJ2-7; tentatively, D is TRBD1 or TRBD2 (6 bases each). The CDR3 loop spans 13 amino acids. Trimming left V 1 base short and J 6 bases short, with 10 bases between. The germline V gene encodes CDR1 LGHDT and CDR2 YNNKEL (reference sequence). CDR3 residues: CASSQVGGSEQYF. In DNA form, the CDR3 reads TGTGCCAGCAGCCAAGTGGGGGGCTCCGAGCAGTACTTC.

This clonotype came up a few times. CDR3 sequence reads: CSARPGIDRDYGYTF. DNA for the CDR3: TGCAGTGCTAGGCCAGGGATCGATAGGGACTATGGCTACACCTTC. The chain is built from TRBV20-1 and TRBJ1-2; TRBD1 might be the D (5 bases). CDR1 DFQATT and CDR2 SNEGSKA come from the germline V gene (reference sequence). This CDR3 has 15 amino acids. The V gene lost 3 bases and the J gene lost 3 bases, with 17 bases spanning the gap.

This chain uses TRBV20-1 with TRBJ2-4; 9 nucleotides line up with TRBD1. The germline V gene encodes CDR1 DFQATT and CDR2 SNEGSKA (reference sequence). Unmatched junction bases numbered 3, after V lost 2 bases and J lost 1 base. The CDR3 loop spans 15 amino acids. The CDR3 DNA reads TGCAGTGCTAGACCAGGACAGGGGGCCAAAAACATTCAGTACTTC. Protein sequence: CSARPGQGAKNIQYF.

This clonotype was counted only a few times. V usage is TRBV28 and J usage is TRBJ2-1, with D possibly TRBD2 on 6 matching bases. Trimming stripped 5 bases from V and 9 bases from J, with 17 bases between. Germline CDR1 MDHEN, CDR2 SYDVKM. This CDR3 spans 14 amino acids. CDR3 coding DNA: TGTGCCAGCAGTCTTCCCCTGACTAGTCGTGAGCAGTTCTTC. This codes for CASSLPLTSREQFF.

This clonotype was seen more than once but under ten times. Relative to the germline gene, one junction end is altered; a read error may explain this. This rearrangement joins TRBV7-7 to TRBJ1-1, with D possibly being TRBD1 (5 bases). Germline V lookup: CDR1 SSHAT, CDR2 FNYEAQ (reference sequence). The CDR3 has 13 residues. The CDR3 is CASSPAIGGEAFF. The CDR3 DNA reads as TGTGCTAGCAGCCCCGCCATCGGGGGTGAAGCTTTCTTT.

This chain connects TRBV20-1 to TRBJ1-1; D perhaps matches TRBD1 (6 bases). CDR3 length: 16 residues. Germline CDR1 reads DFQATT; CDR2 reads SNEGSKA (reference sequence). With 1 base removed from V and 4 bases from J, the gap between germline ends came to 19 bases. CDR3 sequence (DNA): TGCAGTGCTAGAGTCCTAGGGTCCCAGGGGAGCACTGAAGCTTTCTTT. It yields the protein CSARVLGSQGSTEAFF.

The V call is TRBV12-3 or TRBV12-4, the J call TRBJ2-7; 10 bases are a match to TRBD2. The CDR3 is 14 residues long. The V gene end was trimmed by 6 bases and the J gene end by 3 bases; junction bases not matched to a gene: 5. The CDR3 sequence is CASRKAGGRYEQYF. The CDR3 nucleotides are TGTGCCAGCAGGAAAGCGGGAGGGCGCTACGAGCAGTACTTC.

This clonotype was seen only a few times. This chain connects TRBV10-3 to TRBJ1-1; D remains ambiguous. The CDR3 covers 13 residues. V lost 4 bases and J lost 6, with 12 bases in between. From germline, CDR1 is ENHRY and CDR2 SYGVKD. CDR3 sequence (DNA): TGTGCCATCAGTGCTTTCCAGGAATCTGAAGCTTTCTTT. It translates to CAISAFQESEAFF.

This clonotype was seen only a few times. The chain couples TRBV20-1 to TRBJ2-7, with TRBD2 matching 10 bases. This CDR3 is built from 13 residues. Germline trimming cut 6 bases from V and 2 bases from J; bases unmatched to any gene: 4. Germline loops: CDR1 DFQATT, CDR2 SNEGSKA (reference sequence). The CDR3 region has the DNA TGCAGTGCCCGGACTAGCGGACCCTACGAGCAGTACTTC. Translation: CSARTSGPYEQYF.

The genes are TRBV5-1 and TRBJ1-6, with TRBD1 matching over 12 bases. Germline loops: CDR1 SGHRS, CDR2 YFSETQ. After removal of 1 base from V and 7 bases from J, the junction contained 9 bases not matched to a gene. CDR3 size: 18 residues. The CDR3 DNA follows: TGCGCCAGCAGCTTGATGCCCGGGACAGGGGGCTACAATTCACCCCTCCACTTT. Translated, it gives CASSLMPGTGGYNSPLHF.

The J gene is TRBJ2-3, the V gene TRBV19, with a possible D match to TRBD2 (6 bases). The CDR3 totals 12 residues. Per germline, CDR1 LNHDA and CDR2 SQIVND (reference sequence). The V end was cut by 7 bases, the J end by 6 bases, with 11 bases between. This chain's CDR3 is CASTTEGDTQYF. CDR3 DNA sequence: TGTGCCAGTACTACGGAGGGGGATACGCAGTATTTT.

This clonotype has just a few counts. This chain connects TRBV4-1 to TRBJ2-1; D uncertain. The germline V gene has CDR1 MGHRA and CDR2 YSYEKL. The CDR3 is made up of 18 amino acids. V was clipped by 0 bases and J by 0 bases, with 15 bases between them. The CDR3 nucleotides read TGCGCCAGCAGCCAAGAGGGTCTGGGCGGAAGCTCCTACAATGAGCAGTTCTTC. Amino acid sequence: CASSQEGLGGSSYNEQFF.

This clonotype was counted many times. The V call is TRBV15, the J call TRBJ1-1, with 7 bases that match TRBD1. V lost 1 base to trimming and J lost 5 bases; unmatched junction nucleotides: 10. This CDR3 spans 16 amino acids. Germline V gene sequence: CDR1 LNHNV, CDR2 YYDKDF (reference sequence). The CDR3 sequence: CATSRGILQGWTEAFF. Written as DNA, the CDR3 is TGTGCCACCAGCAGAGGTATCTTACAGGGGTGGACTGAAGCTTTCTTT. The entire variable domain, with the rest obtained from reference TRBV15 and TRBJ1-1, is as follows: DAMVIQNPRYQVTQFGKPVTLSCSQTLNHNVMYWYQQKSSQAPKLLFHYYDKDFNNEADTPDNFQSRRPNTSFCFLDIRSPGLGDTAMYLCATSRGILQGWTEAFFGQGTRLTVV.

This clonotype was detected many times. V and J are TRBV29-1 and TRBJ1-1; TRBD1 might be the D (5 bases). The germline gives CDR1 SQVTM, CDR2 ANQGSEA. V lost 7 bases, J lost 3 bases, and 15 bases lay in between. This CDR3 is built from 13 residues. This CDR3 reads CSGIRVADTEAFF. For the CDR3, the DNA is TGCAGCGGGATCAGGGTGGCGGACACTGAAGCTTTCTTT.